This T cell receptor (beta chain) originates from a study of cytomegalovirus exposure and HLA in healthy donors. Study-level results: Relative to equally common others, HLA-associated TCR beta chains showed greater clonal expansion in a later analysis. Follow-up analysis seemed to connect common viral pathogens with several of the most significant clusters identified. In a later analysis, a genetic analysis reported fewer productive-TCR N-insertions in an Asian-associated ancestry cluster than the cohort average. TCR beta chains numbering more than 150 were designated cytomegalovirus-associated.

Points on this clone: What it recognizes is unknown.

V was pared by 6 bases and J by 1 base, with 18 bases between. Germline V CDR1 and CDR2: MRHNA, SNTAGT. This CDR3 comprises 16 residues. PCR employed 60 Vbeta and 13 Jbeta primers. TCRdb's table, derived via immunoSEQ multiplex PCR, lists solely in-frame clones and lacks some. The profile covers 150,000 to 200,000 clones, with under 80% appearing a single time and about 2.5% taken by the ten largest. Sequencing used PBMCs. V gene TRBV6-4 combines with J gene TRBJ1-1; no firm D call. The receptor was isolated from a human donor in good health. The CDR3 DNA sequence: TGTGCCAGCAGACCCTTTCACCTGGGAGGGAACACTGAAGCTTTCTTT. This sequence encodes CASRPFHLGGNTEAFF.